The rows below give T cell receptor beta chains drawn from one sample of a study of T cells after yellow fever vaccination. Each CDR3 protein gets one entry after TCRdb re-called the 5' RACE reads with MiXCR. The sample contains under 600,000 distinct CDR3 sequences, approximately 15% of which appear only once. The source material was PBMCs, sampled on the day of the yellow fever booster vaccination. The receptors shown here come from a man between 25 and 39 years old who received the YFV17D yellow fever vaccine. The CDR3 runs from the conserved cysteine through the conserved F or W. The order of the fields is V gene, clone size, D gene, J gene, CDR3 protein, CDR3 DNA. The D gene is left open where the match is weak. Some rows have no size entry. The others give once, few or many, or a class for an expanded clone.

TRBV10-1	few	NA	TRBJ2-3	CASSESDSTGDTQYF	TGCGCCAGCAGTGAGTCGGACAGCACCGGAGATACGCAGTATTTT
TRBV5-4	few	NA	TRBJ2-4	CASSLGSTQAKNIQYF	TGTGCCAGCAGCTTGGGTTCGACCCAAGCCAAAAACATTCAGTACTTC
TRBV12-3/TRBV12-4	NA	TRBD2	TRBJ2-3	CASSLAVPDTQYF	TGTGCCAGCAGCCTAGCGGTTCCAGATACGCAGTATTTT
TRBV12-3/TRBV12-4	few	NA	TRBJ2-2	CASSLMVPTPGELFF	TGTGCCAGCAGTTTGATGGTTCCAACGCCCGGGGAGCTGTTTTTT
TRBV20-1	NA	NA	TRBJ2-1	CSASGRYNEQFF	TGCAGTGCTAGCGGGCGTTACAATGAGCAGTTCTTC
TRBV24-1	NA	TRBD2	TRBJ2-3	CATSRGSGGYTDTQYF	TGTGCCACCAGTAGAGGTAGCGGGGGCTACACAGATACGCAGTATTTT
TRBV3-1	NA	TRBD1	TRBJ2-1	CASSRPRGTGGNEQFF	TGTGCCAGCAGCCGACCGAGGGGGACAGGTGGCAATGAGCAGTTCTTC
TRBV5-6	NA	NA	TRBJ2-2	CASTSGTLTGELFF	TGTGCCAGCACCTCGGGAACGTTGACCGGGGAGCTGTTTTTT
TRBV4-2	NA	TRBD1	TRBJ1-1	CASSQNGQGYEAFF	TGTGCCAGCAGCCAAAATGGACAGGGCTATGAAGCTTTCTTT
TRBV7-9	few	NA	TRBJ1-1	CASSRAGGTEAFF	TGTGCCAGCAGCCGGGCAGGTGGCACTGAAGCTTTCTTT
TRBV4-2	few	TRBD2	TRBJ2-3	CASSQETSGTSTDTQYF	TGTGCCAGCAGCCAAGAAACTAGCGGGACAAGCACAGATACGCAGTATTTT
TRBV10-3	few	TRBD2	TRBJ2-7	CAISDVAGLEQYF	TGTGCCATCAGTGATGTAGCGGGGCTCGAGCAGTACTTC
TRBV3-1	NA	TRBD1	TRBJ2-1	CASSAGGTGLLF	TGTGCCAGCAGCGCAGGAGGGACAGGGTTGCTCTTC
TRBV24-1	NA	NA	TRBJ2-2	CATGGTKNTGELFF	TGTGCCACCGGCGGGACAAAAAACACCGGGGAGCTGTTTTTT
TRBV7-9	NA	NA	TRBJ2-7	CASTQLGGPSYEQYF	TGTGCCAGCACCCAGTTAGGGGGGCCCTCCTACGAGCAGTACTTC
TRBV10-3	few	TRBD1	TRBJ2-7	CAIRDRADEQYF	TGTGCCATCAGGGACAGGGCGGACGAGCAGTACTTC
TRBV25-1	NA	NA	TRBJ1-1	CASSDTGRDTEAFF	TGTGCCAGCAGTGATACCGGCAGGGACACTGAAGCTTTCTTT
TRBV10-3	few	TRBD1	TRBJ2-7	CAIDRGEVGEQYF	TGTGCCATCGACAGGGGAGAAGTCGGAGAGCAGTACTTC
TRBV6-1	few	NA	TRBJ2-7	CASSDGGATYEQYF	TGTGCCAGCAGTGACGGTGGAGCTACCTACGAGCAGTACTTC
TRBV3-1	NA	NA	TRBJ2-1	CASSHRSYNEQFF	TGTGCCAGCAGCCACCGGTCCTACAATGAGCAGTTCTTC
TRBV7-9	few	TRBD1	TRBJ2-5	CASSRSRQGLQETQYF	TGTGCCAGCAGCCGATCTCGACAGGGCCTACAGGAGACCCAGTACTTC
TRBV15	few	NA	TRBJ2-7	CATSRDKGGYEQYF	TGTGCCACCAGCAGAGATAAAGGAGGATACGAGCAGTACTTC
TRBV7-2	few	TRBD2	TRBJ2-5	CASSLATLAGGETQYF	TGTGCCAGCAGCTTAGCCACCTTAGCGGGAGGGGAGACCCAGTACTTC
TRBV6-5	NA	NA	TRBJ1-1	CASSGPRMEAFF	TGTGCCAGCAGTGGACCACGGATGGAAGCTTTCTTT
TRBV20-1	NA	NA	TRBJ2-2	CSAPRQWNTGELFF	TGCAGTGCTCCTCGACAGTGGAACACCGGGGAGCTGTTTTTT